The source of this TCR beta chain is a study of T-cell reconstitution after alpha-beta-depleted transplantation in children. The TCRbeta library incorporated unique molecular identifiers. MiXCR was run by TCRdb on the PCR reads, yielding one entry per CDR3 protein. This sample has 250,000 to 400,000 distinct CDR3 sequences, with around 25% found just once. Only a few counts were recorded for this clonotype. Its specificity is not known. Per the germline V gene, CDR1 is SGDLS and CDR2 is YYNGEE. V was pared by 3 bases and J by 7 bases, with 20 bases between. CDR3 length: 17 residues. Overall study results and limits: Alpha-beta T cells about two months after transplant reportedly derived from several hundred expanded graft clones. Surviving recipient T cells and thymic progenitors underlay high day-60 TCRbeta diversity in some patients. T-cell counts and diversity at one year post-transplant came mainly from newly produced T cells.

The gene calls are TRBV9 and TRBJ1-6; D is perhaps TRBD1 (6 bases). Sequenced here: PBMCs, mostly from graft donor cells, sampled 180 days after TCRalphabeta/CD19-depleted stem cell transplant. This receptor was taken from a male patient aged 5 to 17 who had a stem cell transplant for acute lymphoblastic leukemia, so the T cells may come from the graft donor. This CDR3 reads CASSGIQGSGINSPLHF. CDR3 nucleotide sequence: TGTGCCAGCAGCGGAATACAGGGATCAGGGATCAATTCACCCCTCCACTTT.